A selection of T cell receptor beta chains follows, all from one sample in a study of T-cell reconstitution after alpha-beta-depleted transplantation in children. TCRdb re-called the PCR reads with MiXCR, one entry per CDR3 protein. Of 350,000 to 500,000 distinct CDR3 sequences listed, around two fifths are singletons. Sample: PBMCs, taken before TCRalphabeta/CD19-depleted stem cell transplant. These receptors all come from a girl aged 2-9 years with aplastic anemia, due to receive a stem cell transplant. CDR3s leave out the opening cysteine and the closing phenylalanine or tryptophan. A D gene is named only where the DNA matches it firmly.

V	D	J	CDR3
TRBV6-1	-	TRBJ1-2	ASSPAGGARRSGGYT
TRBV20-1	-	TRBJ2-7	SASFAGSYEQY
TRBV5-1	-	TRBJ1-2	ASSLDRVSYGYT
TRBV7-9	TRBD1	TRBJ2-2	ASSSAGQGSTGELF
TRBV6-2/TRBV6-3	-	TRBJ2-5	ASSYSRSQETQY
TRBV12-3/TRBV12-4	-	TRBJ1-1	ASSFRGNTEAF
TRBV20-1	TRBD1	TRBJ1-6	SARPQGGMDSPLH
TRBV20-1	TRBD2	TRBJ2-1	SARLSGRLNEQF
TRBV11-2	-	TRBJ2-1	ASSLDGRSGGLRGNEQF
TRBV7-7	-	TRBJ2-2	ASRDGSRTGELF
TRBV5-1	TRBD1	TRBJ2-3	ASSPLTGIDTQY
TRBV20-1	-	TRBJ1-5	GGEGLPLSNQPQH
TRBV20-1	-	TRBJ1-2	SVGGKNYGYT
TRBV5-1	TRBD1	TRBJ2-3	ASTFTDRVGADTQY
TRBV3-1	-	TRBJ1-3	ASSQDDTRNTIY
TRBV6-1	-	TRBJ2-3	ASRPLVGVGADTQY
TRBV5-1	-	TRBJ2-4	ASSFGASFDIQY
TRBV6-5	-	TRBJ1-1	ASSYGGGVAEAF
TRBV9	TRBD2	TRBJ2-1	ASSVVSSGRPTDEQF
TRBV5-6	TRBD2	TRBJ2-1	ASGLGLAGLNEQF
TRBV12-3/TRBV12-4	-	TRBJ2-2	ASKREGSLAGAGELF
TRBV7-3	-	TRBJ2-1	ASSSSPSSYNEQF
TRBV2	-	TRBJ2-2	ASTLAPWVDGELF
TRBV7-9	-	TRBJ1-1	ASSSPVITEAF